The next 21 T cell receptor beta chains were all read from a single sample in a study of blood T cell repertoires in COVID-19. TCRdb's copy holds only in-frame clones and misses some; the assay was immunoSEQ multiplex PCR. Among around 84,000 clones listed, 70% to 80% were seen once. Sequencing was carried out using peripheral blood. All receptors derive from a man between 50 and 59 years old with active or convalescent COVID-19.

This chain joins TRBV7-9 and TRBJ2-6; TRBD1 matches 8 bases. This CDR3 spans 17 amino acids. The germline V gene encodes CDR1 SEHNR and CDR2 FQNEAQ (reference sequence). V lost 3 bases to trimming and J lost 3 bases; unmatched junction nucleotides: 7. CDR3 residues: CASSFRTGRVGANVLTF. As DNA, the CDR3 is TGTGCCAGCAGCTTCCGGACAGGGAGAGTTGGGGCCAACGTCCTGACTTTC.

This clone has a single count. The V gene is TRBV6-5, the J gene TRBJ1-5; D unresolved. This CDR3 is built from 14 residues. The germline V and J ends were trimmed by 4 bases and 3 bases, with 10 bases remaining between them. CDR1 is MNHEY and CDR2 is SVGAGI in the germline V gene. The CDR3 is CASSSRGTNQPQHF. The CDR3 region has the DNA TGTGCCAGCAGTTCTCGAGGCACCAATCAGCCCCAGCATTTT.

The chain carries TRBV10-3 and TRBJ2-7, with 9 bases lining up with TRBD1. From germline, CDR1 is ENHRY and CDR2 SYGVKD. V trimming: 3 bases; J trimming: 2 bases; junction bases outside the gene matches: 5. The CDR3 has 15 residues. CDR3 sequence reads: CAISDYGQGTYEQYF. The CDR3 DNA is TGTGCCATCAGTGACTACGGACAGGGGACCTACGAGCAGTACTTC.

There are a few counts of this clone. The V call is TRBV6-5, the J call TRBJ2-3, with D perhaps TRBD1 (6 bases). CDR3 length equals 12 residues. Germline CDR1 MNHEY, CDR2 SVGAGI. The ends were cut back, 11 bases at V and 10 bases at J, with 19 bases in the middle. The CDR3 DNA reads TGTGCCGCCAGGGGATGGGAGTCGGCGCAGTATTTT. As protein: CAARGWESAQYF.

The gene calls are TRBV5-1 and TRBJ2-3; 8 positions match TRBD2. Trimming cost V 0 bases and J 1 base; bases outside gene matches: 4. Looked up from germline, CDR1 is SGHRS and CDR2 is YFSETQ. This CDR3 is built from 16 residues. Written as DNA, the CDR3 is TGCGCCAGCAGCTTGGTAGTTAGCGGGGGCACAGATACGCAGTATTTT. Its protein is CASSLVVSGGTDTQYF.

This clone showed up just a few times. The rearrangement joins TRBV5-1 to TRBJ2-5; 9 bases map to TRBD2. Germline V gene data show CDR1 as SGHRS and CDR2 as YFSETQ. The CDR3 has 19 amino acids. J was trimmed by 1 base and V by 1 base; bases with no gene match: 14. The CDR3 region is CASSLMAGASGGSQETQYF. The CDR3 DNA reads TGCGCCAGCAGCTTGATGGCAGGGGCCAGCGGGGGGTCCCAAGAGACCCAGTACTTC. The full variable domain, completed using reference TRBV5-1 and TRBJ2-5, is KAGVTQTPRYLIKTRGQQVTLSCSPISGHRSVSWYQQTPGQGLQFLFEYFSETQRNKGNFPGRFSGRQFSNSRSEMNVSTLELGDSALYLCASSLMAGASGGSQETQYFGPGTRLLVL.

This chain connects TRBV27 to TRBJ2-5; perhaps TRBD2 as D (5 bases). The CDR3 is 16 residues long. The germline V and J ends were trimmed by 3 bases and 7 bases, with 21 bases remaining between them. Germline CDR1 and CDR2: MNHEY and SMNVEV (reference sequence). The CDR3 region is CASSFTDSHLFGTQYF. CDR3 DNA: TGTGCCAGCAGTTTTACGGACTCTCATTTATTTGGGACCCAGTACTTC.

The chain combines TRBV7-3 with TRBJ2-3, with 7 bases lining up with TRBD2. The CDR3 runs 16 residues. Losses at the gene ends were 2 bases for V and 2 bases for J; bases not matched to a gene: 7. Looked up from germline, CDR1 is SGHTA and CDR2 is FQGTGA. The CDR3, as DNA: TGTGCCAGCAGCTTAGCTAGCGGATTCAACACAGATACGCAGTATTTT. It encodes CASSLASGFNTDTQYF.

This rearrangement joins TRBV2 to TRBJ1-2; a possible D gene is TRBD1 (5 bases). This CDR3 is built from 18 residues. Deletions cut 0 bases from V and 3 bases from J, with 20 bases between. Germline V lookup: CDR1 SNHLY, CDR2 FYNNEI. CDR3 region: CASSEARGLERVHYGYTF. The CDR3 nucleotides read TGTGCCAGCAGTGAAGCGAGGGGACTCGAAAGGGTTCACTATGGCTACACCTTC.

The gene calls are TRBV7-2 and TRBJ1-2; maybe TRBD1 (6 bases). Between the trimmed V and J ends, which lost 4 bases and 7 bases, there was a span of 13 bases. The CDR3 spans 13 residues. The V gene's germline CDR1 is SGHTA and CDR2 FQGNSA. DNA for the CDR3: TGTGCCAGCAGCTCCGGGACAAGTGGTGGCTACACCTTC. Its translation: CASSSGTSGGYTF. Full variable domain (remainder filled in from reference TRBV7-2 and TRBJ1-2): GAGVSQSPSNKVTEKGKDVELRCDPISGHTALYWYRQSLGQGLEFLIYFQGNSAPDKSGLPSDRFSAERTGGSVSTLTIQRTQQEDSAVYLCASSSGTSGGYTFGSGTRLTVV.

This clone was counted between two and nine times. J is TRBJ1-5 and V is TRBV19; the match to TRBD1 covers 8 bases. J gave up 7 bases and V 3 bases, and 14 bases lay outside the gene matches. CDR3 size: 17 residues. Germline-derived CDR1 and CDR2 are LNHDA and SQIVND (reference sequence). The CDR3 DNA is TGTGCCAGTAGTATTAGAGGGACAGGTAGTACCACCCAGCCCCAGCATTTT. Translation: CASSIRGTGSTTQPQHF.

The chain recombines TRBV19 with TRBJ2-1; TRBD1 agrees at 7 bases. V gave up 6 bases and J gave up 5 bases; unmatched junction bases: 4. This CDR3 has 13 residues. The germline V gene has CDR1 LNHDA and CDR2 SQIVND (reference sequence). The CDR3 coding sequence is TGTGCCAGTAGCGGACAGGTGAACAATGAGCAGTTCTTC. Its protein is CASSGQVNNEQFF. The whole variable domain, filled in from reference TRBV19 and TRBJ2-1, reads DGGITQSPKYLFRKEGQNVTLSCEQNLNHDAMYWYRQDPGQGLRLIYYSQIVNDFQKGDIAEGYSVSREKKESFPLTVTSAQKNPTAFYLCASSGQVNNEQFFGPGTRLTVL.

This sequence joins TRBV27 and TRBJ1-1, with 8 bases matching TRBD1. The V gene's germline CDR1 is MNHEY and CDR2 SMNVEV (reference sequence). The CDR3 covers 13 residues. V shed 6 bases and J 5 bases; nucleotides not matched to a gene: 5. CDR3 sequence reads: CASRDRVGTEAFF. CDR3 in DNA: TGTGCCAGCAGGGACAGGGTGGGAACTGAAGCTTTCTTT.

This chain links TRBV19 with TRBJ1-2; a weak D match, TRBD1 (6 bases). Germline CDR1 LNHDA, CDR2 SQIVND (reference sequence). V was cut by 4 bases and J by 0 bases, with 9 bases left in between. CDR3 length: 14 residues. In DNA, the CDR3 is TGTGCCAGTAGTAGGGACATAGCTAACTATGGCTACACCTTC. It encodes CASSRDIANYGYTF.

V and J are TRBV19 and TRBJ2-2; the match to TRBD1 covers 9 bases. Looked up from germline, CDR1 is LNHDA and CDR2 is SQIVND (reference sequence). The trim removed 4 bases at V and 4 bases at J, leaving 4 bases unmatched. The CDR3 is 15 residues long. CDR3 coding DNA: TGTGCCAGTAGTACAAACAGGGGGCCCACCGGGGAGCTGTTTTTT. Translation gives CASSTNRGPTGELFF.

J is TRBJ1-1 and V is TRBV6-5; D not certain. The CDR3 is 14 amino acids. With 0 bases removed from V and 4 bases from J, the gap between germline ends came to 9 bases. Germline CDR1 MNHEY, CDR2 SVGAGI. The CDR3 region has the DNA TGTGCCAGCAGTTACTCGACTGGCCGCACTGAAGCTTTCTTT. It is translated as CASSYSTGRTEAFF.

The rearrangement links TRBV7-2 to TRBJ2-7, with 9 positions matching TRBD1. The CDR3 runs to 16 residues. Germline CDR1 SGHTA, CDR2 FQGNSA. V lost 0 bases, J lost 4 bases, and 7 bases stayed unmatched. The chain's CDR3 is CASSLAATGGIYEQYF. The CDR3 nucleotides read TGTGCCAGCAGCTTAGCCGCGACAGGGGGAATATACGAGCAGTACTTC.

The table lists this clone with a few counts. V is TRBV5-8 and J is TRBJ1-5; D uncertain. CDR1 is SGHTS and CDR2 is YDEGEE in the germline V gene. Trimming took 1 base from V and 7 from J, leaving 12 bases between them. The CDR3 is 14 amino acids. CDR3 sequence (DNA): TGTGCCAGCAGCTTGTTCACACAGCCCCAGCCCCAGCATTTT. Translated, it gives CASSLFTQPQPQHF. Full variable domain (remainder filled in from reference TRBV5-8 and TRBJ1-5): EAGVTQSPTHLIKTRGQQATLRCSPISGHTSVYWYQQALGLGLQFLLWYDEGEERNRGNFPPRFSGRQFPNYSSELNVNALELEDSALYLCASSLFTQPQPQHFGDGTRLSIL.

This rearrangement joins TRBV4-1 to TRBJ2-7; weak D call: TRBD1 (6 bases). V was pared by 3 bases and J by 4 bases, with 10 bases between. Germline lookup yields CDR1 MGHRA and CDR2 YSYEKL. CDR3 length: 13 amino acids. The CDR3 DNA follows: TGCGCCAGCAGCCACGACGGACAGTACGAGCAGTACTTC. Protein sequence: CASSHDGQYEQYF.

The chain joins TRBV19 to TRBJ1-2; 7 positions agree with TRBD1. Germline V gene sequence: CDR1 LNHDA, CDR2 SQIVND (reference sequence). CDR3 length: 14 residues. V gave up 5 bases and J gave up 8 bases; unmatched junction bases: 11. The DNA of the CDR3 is TGTGCCAGTAGTTCTCGACAGGGAAGCTTGGGCTACACCTTC. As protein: CASSSRQGSLGYTF. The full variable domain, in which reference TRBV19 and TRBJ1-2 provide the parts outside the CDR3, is DGGITQSPKYLFRKEGQNVTLSCEQNLNHDAMYWYRQDPGQGLRLIYYSQIVNDFQKGDIAEGYSVSREKKESFPLTVTSAQKNPTAFYLCASSSRQGSLGYTFGSGTRLTVV.

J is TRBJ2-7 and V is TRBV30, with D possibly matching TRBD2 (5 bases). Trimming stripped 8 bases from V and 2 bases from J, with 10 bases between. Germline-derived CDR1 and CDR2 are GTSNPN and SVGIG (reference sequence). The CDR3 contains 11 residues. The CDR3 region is CAQSGTYEQYF. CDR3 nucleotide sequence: TGTGCCCAATCGGGGACCTACGAGCAGTACTTC.